Listed below are T cell receptor beta chains from one sample, sequenced in a study of blood T cell repertoires in COVID-19. The protocol was immunoSEQ multiplex PCR, while the TCRdb copy is restricted to in-frame clones and leaves out a portion. The top ten hold roughly 18% of the sample, which has 60,000 to 85,000 clones, approximately 80% seen once. Sequencing was carried out using peripheral blood. These TCRs come from a woman aged 60-75 years with acute or convalescent COVID-19. CDR3s include the opening cysteine and the closing phenylalanine or tryptophan. The D gene is left open where the match is weak. Only part of the rows carry a size: once, few, many, or a class if the clone is expanded.

cdr3_length d_call clone_size j_call v_call cdr3_aa cdr3_nt
17 TRBD1 . TRBJ2-1 TRBV4-2 CASSHLFRRTGGDEQFF TGTGCCAGCAGCCATCTTTTTAGGCGGACAGGGGGAGATGAGCAGTTCTTC
15 . . TRBJ1-3 TRBV4-1 CASSQSGGAGNTIYF TGCGCCAGCAGCCAATCCGGGGGGGCTGGAAACACCATATATTTT
15 . . TRBJ2-7 TRBV6-5 CASSYSRQGTYEQYF TGTGCCAGCAGTTACTCGAGGCAGGGTACCTACGAGCAGTACTTC
13 TRBD1 . TRBJ1-1 TRBV9 CASSGTGGSEAFF TGTGCCAGCAGCGGGACAGGGGGCTCTGAAGCTTTCTTT
13 . once TRBJ2-3 TRBV18 CASSQPGTDTQYF TGTGCCAGCTCCCAACCGGGAACAGATACGCAGTATTTT
22 TRBD1 . TRBJ1-2 TRBV27 CASSLSGGPGGTGLPSNYGYTF TGTGCCAGCAGTTTATCTGGGGGTCCTGGCGGGACAGGCCTCCCCTCTAACTATGGCTACACCTTC
16 . . TRBJ2-2 TRBV7-6 CASSSTDRTPSGELFF TGTGCCAGCAGCTCCACCGACAGGACCCCCTCCGGGGAGCTGTTTTTT
17 TRBD2 once TRBJ2-4 TRBV7-2 CASSPNGGGLAKNIQYF TGTGCCAGCAGCCCTAACGGGGGGGGGTTAGCCAAAAACATTCAGTACTTC
12 . . TRBJ1-2 TRBV30 CAWSTGKYGYTF TGTGCCTGGAGTACAGGCAAGTATGGCTACACCTTC
17 . . TRBJ1-6 TRBV12-5 CASGLVGLPYPDSPLHF TGTGCTAGTGGTTTGGTCGGTCTCCCGTACCCCGATTCACCCCTCCACTTT
21 TRBD1 once TRBJ2-7 TRBV4-3 CASSQAASRTGASGQHYEQYF TGCGCCAGCAGCCAAGCTGCTAGTCGGACAGGGGCCTCTGGTCAGCACTACGAGCAGTACTTC
15 . . TRBJ1-1 TRBV30 CAWSYREGLNTEAFF TGTGCCTGGAGTTACAGGGAAGGACTGAACACTGAAGCTTTCTTT
13 . . TRBJ2-7 TRBV28 CAGRTQGDDEQYF TGTGCCGGCCGAACCCAGGGTGACGACGAGCAGTACTTC
15 TRBD1 . TRBJ1-2 TRBV5-6 CASSFLPRQGDGYTF TGTGCCAGCAGCTTTTTACCGCGACAGGGAGATGGCTACACCTTC
12 . once TRBJ1-1 TRBV9 CASSAQQGEAFF TGTGCCAGCAGCGCTCAACAGGGTGAAGCTTTCTTT
14 TRBD1 once TRBJ1-1 TRBV5-1 CASSLDRVNTEAFF TGCGCCAGCAGCTTAGACAGGGTGAACACTGAAGCTTTCTTT
14 . . TRBJ2-5 TRBV6-2/TRBV6-3 CASSISTGQETQYF TGTGCCAGCAGTATATCGACAGGCCAAGAGACCCAGTACTTC
15 . . TRBJ1-3 TRBV3-1/TRBV3-2 CASSQGGSSGNTIYF TGTGCCAGCAGCCAAGGTGGCAGCTCTGGAAACACCATATATTTT
12 . medium-sized TRBJ1-6 TRBV3-1/TRBV3-2 CASSLLDSPLHF TGTGCCAGCAGCCTATTAGATTCACCCCTCCACTTT
19 TRBD1 once TRBJ2-6 TRBV6-4 CASSAGTGESGSGANVLTF TGTGCCAGCAGTGCCGGGACAGGGGAAAGTGGGTCTGGGGCCAACGTCCTGACTTTC
15 . . TRBJ2-7 TRBV9 CASSKNPGEAYEQYF TGTGCCAGCAGCAAAAACCCCGGAGAGGCCTACGAGCAGTACTTC
12 TRBD1 . TRBJ1-2 TRBV30 CAWTGTGDGYTF TGTGCCTGGACTGGGACAGGGGATGGCTACACCTTC
15 . . TRBJ2-7 TRBV11-3 CASSLGHRETYEQYF TGTGCCAGCAGCTTAGGCCACAGGGAAACCTACGAGCAGTACTTC